This T cell receptor beta chain was obtained from a study of T-cell reconstitution after alpha-beta-depleted transplantation in children (dated by TCRdb to the mid-2010s). Regarding the complete study: Using TCR repertoire profiling, the study quantitatively followed how T-cell immune reconstitution unfolded in children after TCRalphabeta/CD19-depleted allogeneic hematopoietic cell transplantation.

This clonotype was observed a few times. The specificity of this receptor is unknown. No much larger clonotype is one base removed from it; base qualities were not supplied. On the study overall, not on this receptor specifically: In some patients, the high TCRbeta diversity seen at day 60 was put down to recipient T cells and intrathymic progenitors that had survived conditioning. The apparently early alphabetaT-cell count recovery about two months after transplant was reportedly dependent on only several hundred rapidly expanded clones derived from non-depleted graft cells. Over the following months the frequencies of hyperexpanded clones went down, and after one year T-cell counts and TCRbeta diversity were mostly credited to newly produced T cells.

What the treatment or condition label conveys for this sample: allogeneic hematopoietic cell transplantation with graft depleted of TCRalphabeta T cells and CD19 B cells. Transplant recipients were children who received TCRalphabeta/CD19-depleted allogeneic hematopoietic cell grafts. The library was obtained by PCR. The sequencer was an Illumina HiSeq 2500. Molecular barcoding was employed in the preparation of TCR libraries, with unique molecular identifiers being used to normalize TCRbeta repertoire quantification. The public reads were quality trimmed at Q25 with fastp and then assembled into clones with MiXCR by TCRdb, keeping productive beta chains. Rows are unified per CDR3 protein, each entry keeping the most common DNA and genes. Recorded for this sample are about a million distinct CDR3 sequences; about 29% of them occurred a single time. Of the sample, approximately 30% falls within the top ten clones.

The sequencing here drew on PBMCs, mostly from graft donor cells, taken 360 days after TCRalphabeta/CD19-depleted stem cell transplant. The TCR originated in a boy less than two years old who had a stem cell transplant for SCID, so the T cells may come from the graft donor.

CDR3 loop: CASSQWDRYNEQFF. The DNA sequence is TGTGCCAGCAGCCAGTGGGACAGATACAATGAGCAGTTCTTC. The chain is assembled from TRBV7-9 and TRBJ2-1; TRBD1 agrees with 7 junctional bases. V ends up 5 bases short and J 4 bases short, with an unmatched junction base count of 5. The CDR3 numbers 14 residues from cysteine through phenylalanine. Only CDR3 DNA is held: 42 bases, read in frame from base 1. CDR1 SEHNR and CDR2 FQNEAQ were looked up in the germline V gene (reference sequence).